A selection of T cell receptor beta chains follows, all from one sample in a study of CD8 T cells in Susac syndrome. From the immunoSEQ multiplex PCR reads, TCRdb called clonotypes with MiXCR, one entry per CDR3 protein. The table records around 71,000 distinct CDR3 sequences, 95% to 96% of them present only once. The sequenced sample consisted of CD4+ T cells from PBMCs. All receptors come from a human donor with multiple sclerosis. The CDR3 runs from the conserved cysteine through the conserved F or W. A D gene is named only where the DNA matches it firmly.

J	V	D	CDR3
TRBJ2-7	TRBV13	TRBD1	CASSKTGVDSYEQYF
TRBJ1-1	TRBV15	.	CATSRDTENTEAFF
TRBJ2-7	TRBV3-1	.	CASSLRGPTEQYF
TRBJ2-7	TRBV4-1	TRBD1	CASSQIRQGHEQYF
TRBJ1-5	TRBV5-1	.	CASSLEGGDGQPQHF
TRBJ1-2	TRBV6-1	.	CASSVVDKIYGYTF
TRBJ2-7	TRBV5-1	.	CASSLVGSDGAEQYF
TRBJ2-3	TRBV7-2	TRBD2	CASRRLAGDTDTQYF
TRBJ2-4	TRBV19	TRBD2	CASSTSGGTKNIQYF
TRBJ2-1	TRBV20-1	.	CSARGRSYNEQFF
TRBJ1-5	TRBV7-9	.	CASSLATGGNQPQHF
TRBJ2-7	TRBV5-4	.	CASSLGTGRYEQYF
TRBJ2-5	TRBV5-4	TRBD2	CASSPRLAGQETQYF
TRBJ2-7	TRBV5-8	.	CASIGSGQNSYEQYF
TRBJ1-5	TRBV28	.	CASIRRGDQPQHF
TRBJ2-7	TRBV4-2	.	CASSQEMSYEQYF
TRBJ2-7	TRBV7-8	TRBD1	CASRSGTGGPYEQYF
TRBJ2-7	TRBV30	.	CAWSNRYEQYF
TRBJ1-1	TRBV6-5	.	CASSYTFLTAMNTEAFF
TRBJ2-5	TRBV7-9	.	CASSLAVPDRETQYF
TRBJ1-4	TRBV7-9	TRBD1	CASSLRQGVEKLFF
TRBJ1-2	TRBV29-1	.	CSARVAREHGYTF
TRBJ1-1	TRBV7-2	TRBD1	CASSSDRARRAFF
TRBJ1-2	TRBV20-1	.	CSETAGARGYTF
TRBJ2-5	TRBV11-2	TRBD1	CASSSPGQGGTQYF
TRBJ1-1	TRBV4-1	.	CASSQGRGNTEAFF
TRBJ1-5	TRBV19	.	CASSTPGWGYSNQPQHF
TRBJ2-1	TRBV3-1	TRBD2	CASSLGGAIGEQFF
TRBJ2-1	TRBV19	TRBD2	CASRNSGSYNEQFF
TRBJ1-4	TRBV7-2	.	CASTHRGRQANEKLFF
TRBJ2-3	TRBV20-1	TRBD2	CSAVAGGRADTQYF
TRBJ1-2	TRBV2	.	CASSDLWAEGYTF
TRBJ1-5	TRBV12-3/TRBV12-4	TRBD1	CASSTGGDGQPQHF
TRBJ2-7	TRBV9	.	CASSARDARRGEQYF
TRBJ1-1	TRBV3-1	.	CASSQNTVTEAFF
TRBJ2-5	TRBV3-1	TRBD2	CASRPSGGKETQYF
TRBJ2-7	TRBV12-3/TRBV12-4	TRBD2	CASRPSGGQGGEQYF
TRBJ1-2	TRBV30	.	CAWSVVLAAANYGYTF
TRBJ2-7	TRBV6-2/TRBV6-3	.	CASSRYRDRGTYEQYF
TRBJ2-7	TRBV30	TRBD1	CAWSTGQRTYEQYF
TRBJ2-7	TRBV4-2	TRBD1	CASSLGTGADEQYF
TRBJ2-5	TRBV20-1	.	CSARGGWETQYF
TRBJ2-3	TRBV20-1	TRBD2	CSARTGLAGGSTDTQYF
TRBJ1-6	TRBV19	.	CASSVGQTNSPLHF
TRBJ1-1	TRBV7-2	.	CASSLDRREAFF
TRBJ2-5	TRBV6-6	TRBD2	CASSLLAGLAQTQYF
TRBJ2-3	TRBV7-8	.	CASSFRQDTDTQYF
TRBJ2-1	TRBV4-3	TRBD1	CASSRNSQGAYEQFF
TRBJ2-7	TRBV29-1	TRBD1	CSVEVQGGAEQYF
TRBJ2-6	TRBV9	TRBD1	CASSFQGASDFVLTF
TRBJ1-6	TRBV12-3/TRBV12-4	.	CASSRGSPLHF